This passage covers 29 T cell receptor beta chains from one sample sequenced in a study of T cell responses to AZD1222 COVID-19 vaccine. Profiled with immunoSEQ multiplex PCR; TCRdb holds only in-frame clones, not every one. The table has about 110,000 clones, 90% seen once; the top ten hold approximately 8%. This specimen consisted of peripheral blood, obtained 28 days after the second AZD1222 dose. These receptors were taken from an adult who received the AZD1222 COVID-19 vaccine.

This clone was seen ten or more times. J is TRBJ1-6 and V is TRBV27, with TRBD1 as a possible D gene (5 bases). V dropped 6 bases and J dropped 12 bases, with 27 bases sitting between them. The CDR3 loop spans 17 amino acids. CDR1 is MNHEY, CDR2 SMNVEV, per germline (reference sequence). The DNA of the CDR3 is TGTGCCAGCAGAGTTAAGGGCGTATTCGGGGGGGGTCGACCCCTCCACTTT. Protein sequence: CASRVKGVFGGGRPLHF.

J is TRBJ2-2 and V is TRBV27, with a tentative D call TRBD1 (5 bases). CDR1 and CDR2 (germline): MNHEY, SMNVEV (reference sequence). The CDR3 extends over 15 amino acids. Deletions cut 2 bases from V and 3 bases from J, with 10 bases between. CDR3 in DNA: TGTGCCAGCAGTTTAAGGGGCTTGGACACCGGGGAGCTGTTTTTT. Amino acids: CASSLRGLDTGELFF.

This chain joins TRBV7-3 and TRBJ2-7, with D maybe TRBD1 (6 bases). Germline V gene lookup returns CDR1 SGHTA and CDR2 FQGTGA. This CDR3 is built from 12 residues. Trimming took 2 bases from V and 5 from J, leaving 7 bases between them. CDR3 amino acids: CASSLPGDEQYF. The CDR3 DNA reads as TGTGCCAGCAGCTTACCAGGGGACGAGCAGTACTTC.

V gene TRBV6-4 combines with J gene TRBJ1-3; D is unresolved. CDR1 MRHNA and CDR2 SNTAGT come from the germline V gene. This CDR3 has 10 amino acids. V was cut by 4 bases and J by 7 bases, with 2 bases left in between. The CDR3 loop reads CASSVNTIYF. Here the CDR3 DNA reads TGTGCCAGCAGTGTTAACACCATATATTTT.

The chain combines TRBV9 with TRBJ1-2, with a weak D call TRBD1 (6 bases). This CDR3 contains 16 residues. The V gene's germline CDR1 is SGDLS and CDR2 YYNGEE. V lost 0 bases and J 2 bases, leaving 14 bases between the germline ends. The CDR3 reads CASSVAETGMNYGYTF. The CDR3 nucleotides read TGTGCCAGCAGCGTAGCTGAAACAGGGATGAACTATGGCTACACCTTC. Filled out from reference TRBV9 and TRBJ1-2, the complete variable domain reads DSGVTQTPKHLITATGQRVTLRCSPRSGDLSVYWYQQSLDQGLQFLIQYYNGEERAKGNILERFSAQQFPDLHSELNLSSLELGDSALYFCASSVAETGMNYGYTFGSGTRLTVV.

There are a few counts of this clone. The DNA for the CDR3 is TGTGCCTGGAGTGGGGTGGCGGGGACCCAGTACTTC. It translates to CAWSGVAGTQYF. The chain is built from TRBV30 and TRBJ2-5; D perhaps matches TRBD2 (5 bases). V dropped 1 base and J dropped 7 bases, with 10 bases sitting between them. The V gene's germline CDR1 is GTSNPN and CDR2 SVGIG (reference sequence). CDR3 length: 12 amino acids.

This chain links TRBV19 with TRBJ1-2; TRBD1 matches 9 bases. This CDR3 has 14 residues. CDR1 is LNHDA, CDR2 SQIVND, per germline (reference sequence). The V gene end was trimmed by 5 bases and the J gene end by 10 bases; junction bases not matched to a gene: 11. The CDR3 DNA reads TGTGCCAGTAGTCCAGGGGACAGGGAGAATGTCTACACCTTC. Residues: CASSPGDRENVYTF.

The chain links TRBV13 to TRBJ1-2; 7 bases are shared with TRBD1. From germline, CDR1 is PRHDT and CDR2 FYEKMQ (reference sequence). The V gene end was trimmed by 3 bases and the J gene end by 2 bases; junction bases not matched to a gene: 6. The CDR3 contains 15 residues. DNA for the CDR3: TGTGCCAGCAGCTTTGGCGAGGGGGCAAACTATGGCTACACCTTC. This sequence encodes CASSFGEGANYGYTF.

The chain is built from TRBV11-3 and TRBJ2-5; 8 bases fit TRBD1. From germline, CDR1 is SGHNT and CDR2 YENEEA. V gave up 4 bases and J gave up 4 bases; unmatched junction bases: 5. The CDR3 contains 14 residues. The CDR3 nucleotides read TGTGCCAGCAGCTCTAGGACAGGGCCAGAGACCCAGTACTTC. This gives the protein CASSSRTGPETQYF.

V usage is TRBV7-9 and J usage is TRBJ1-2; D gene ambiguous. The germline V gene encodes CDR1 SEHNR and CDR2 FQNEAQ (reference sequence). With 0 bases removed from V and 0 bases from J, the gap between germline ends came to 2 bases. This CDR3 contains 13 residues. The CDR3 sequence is CASSLATNYGYTF. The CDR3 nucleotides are TGTGCCAGCAGCTTAGCTACTAACTATGGCTACACCTTC. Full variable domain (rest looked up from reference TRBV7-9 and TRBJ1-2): DTGVSQNPRHKITKRGQNVTFRCDPISEHNRLYWYRQTLGQGPEFLTYFQNEAQLEKSRLLSDRFSAERPKGSFSTLEIQRTEQGDSAMYLCASSLATNYGYTFGSGTRLTVV.

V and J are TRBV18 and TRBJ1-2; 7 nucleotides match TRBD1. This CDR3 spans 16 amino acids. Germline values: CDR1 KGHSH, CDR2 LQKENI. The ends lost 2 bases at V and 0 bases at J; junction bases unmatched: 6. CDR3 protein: CASSPTGQNSNYGYTF. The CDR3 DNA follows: TGTGCCAGCTCACCAACGGGACAGAATTCTAACTATGGCTACACCTTC.

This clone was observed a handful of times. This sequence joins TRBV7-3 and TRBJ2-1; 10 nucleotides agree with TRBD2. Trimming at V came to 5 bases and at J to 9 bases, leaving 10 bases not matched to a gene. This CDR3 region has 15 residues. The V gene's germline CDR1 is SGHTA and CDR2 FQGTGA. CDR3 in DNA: TGTGCCAGCAGCACTTCTAGCGGGGGTGGGCGTGAGCAGTTCTTC. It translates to CASSTSSGGGREQFF.

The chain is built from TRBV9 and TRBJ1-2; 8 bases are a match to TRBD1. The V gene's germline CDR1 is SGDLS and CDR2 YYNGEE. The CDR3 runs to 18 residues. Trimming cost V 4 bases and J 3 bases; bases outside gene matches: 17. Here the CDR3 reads CASSQGFSTGASDYGYTF. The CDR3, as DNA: TGTGCCAGCAGCCAAGGGTTCTCGACAGGGGCTAGTGACTATGGCTACACCTTC.

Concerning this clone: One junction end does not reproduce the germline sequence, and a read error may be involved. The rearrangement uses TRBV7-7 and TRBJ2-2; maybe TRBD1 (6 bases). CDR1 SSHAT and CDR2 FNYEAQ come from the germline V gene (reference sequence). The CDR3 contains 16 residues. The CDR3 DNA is TGTGCTAGCACCTCCACGACAGGTCAGAACACCGGGGAGCTGTTTTTT. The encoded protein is CASTSTTGQNTGELFF. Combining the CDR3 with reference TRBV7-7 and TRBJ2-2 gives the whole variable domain GAGVSQSPRYKVTKRGQDVTLRCDPISSHATLYWYQQALGQGPEFLTYFNYEAQPDKSGLPSDRFSAERPEGSISTLTIQRTEQRDSAMYRCASTSTTGQNTGELFFGEGSRLTVL.

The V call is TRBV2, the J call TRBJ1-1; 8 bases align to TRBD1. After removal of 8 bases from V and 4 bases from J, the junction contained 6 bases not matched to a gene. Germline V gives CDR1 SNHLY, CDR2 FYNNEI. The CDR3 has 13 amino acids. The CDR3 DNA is TGTGCCAGCTACAAACAGGGGGTCACTGAAGCTTTCTTT. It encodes CASYKQGVTEAFF.

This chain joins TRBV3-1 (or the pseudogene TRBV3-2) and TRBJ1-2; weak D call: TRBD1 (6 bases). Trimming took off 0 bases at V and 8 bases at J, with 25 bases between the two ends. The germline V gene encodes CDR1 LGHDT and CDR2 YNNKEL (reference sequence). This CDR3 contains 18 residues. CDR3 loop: CASSQDSQGRRALRGYTF. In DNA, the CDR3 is TGTGCCAGCAGCCAAGATAGCCAGGGGAGGAGGGCACTTCGGGGCTACACCTTC.

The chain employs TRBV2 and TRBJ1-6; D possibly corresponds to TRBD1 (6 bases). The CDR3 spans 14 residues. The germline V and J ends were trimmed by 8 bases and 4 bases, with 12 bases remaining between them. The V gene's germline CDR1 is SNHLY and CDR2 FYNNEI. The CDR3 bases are TGTGCCAGCCGCGGACAGATATATAATTCACCCCTCCACTTT. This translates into CASRGQIYNSPLHF.

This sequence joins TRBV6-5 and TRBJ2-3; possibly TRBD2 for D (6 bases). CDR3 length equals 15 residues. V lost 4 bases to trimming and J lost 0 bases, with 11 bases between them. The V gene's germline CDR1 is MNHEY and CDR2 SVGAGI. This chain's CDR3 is CASSSAGTSTDTQYF. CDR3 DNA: TGTGCCAGCAGTTCAGCCGGGACTAGCACAGATACGCAGTATTTT.

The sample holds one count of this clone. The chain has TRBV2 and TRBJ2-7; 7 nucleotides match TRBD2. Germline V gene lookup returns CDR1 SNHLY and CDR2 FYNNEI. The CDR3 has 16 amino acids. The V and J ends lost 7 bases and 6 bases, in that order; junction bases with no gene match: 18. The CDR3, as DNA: TGTGCCAGCACCCTCCGTTGGGCTAGCGGAAAAACCGAGCAGTACTTC. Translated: CASTLRWASGKTEQYF.

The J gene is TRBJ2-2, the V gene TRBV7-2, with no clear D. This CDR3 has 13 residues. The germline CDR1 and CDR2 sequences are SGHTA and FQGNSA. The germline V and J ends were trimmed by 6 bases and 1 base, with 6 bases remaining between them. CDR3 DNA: TGTGCCAGCAGTTCGAAGAACACCGGGGAGCTGTTTTTT. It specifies CASSSKNTGELFF.

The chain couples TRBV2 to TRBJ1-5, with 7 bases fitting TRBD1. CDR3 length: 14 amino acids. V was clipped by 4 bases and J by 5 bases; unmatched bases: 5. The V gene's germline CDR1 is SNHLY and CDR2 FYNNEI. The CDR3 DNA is TGTGCCAGCAGTGGGGGGGACAGCTATCAGCCCCAGCATTTT. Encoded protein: CASSGGDSYQPQHF.

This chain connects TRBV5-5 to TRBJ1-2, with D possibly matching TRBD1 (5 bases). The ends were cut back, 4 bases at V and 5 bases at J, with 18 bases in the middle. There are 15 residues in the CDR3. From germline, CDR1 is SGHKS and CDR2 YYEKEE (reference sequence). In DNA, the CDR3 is TGTGCCAGCAGCACAACCCGGGACGGCCCGTATGGCTACACCTTC. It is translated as CASSTTRDGPYGYTF.

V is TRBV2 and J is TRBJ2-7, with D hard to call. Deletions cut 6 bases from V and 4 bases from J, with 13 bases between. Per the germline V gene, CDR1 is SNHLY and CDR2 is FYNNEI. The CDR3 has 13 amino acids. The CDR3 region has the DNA TGTGCCAGCAGCGAACTACAAGGGTACGAGCAGTACTTC. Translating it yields CASSELQGYEQYF.

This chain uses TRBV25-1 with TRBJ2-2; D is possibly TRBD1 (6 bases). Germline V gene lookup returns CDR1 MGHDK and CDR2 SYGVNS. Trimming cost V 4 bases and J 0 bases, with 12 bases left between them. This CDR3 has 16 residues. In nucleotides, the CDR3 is TGTGCCAGCAGTGCCAACAGGGTCGCGAACACCGGGGAGCTGTTTTTT. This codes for CASSANRVANTGELFF.

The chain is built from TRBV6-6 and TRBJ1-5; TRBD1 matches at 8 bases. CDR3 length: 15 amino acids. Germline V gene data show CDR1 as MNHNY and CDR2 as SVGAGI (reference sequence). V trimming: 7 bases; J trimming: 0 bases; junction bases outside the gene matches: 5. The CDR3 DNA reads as TGTGCCAGCACCCCGACAGGGGATAGCAATCAGCCCCAGCATTTT. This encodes CASTPTGDSNQPQHF.

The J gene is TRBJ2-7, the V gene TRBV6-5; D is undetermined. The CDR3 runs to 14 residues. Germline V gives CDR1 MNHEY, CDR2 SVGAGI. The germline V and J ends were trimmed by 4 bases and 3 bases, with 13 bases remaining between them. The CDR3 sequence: CASSFNGRSYEQYF. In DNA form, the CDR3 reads TGTGCCAGCAGTTTTAACGGACGAAGCTACGAGCAGTACTTC.

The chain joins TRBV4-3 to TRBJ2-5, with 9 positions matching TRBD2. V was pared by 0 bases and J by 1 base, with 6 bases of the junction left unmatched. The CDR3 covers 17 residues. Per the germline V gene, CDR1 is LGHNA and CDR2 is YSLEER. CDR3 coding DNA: TGCGCCAGCAGCCAAGAAGGCCCTAGCGGGGCCCAAGAGACCCAGTACTTC. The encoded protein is CASSQEGPSGAQETQYF.

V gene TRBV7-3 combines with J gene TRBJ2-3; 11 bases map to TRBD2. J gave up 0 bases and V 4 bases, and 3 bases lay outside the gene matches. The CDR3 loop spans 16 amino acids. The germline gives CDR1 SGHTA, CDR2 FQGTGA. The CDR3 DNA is TGTGCCAGCAGCTATACTAGCGGGGGTAGCACAGATACGCAGTATTTT. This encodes CASSYTSGGSTDTQYF.

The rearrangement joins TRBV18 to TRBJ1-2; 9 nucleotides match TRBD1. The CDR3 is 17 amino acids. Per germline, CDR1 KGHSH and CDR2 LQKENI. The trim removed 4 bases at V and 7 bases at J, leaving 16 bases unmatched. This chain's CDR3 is CASSRNEGPGQGGGYTF. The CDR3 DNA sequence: TGTGCCAGCTCACGAAACGAGGGCCCGGGACAGGGTGGTGGCTACACCTTC.